The clone carrying this T cell receptor (beta chain) was detected a few times. Its antigen is unidentified. The sample originates from a study of T cells in Graves' hyperthyroidism and ophthalmopathy. Study at large: Any treatment followed the collection of peripheral blood at initial diagnosis. Study-wide findings and caveats: For ophthalmopathy, model prediction preceded onset by a median approximately 6 months.

The study enrolled patients aged 18 to 65 with newly diagnosed hyperthyroidism of under 2 months' duration. Germline V gives CDR1 LNHDA, CDR2 SQIVND (reference sequence). V shed 6 bases, J shed 6 bases, and the junction held 6 bases outside the gene matches. The CDR3 contains 15 residues. Amplification targeted TCR beta CDR3 regions from RNA transcripts. The TCR CDR3 was amplified in a first-round RT-PCR using the HTBI primer set. Each CDR3 protein is one row after TCRdb ran MiXCR on the multiplex PCR reads. Of a few hundred thousand distinct CDR3 sequences in the sample, 15% to 19% were seen once. V is TRBV19 and J is TRBJ2-1; TRBD1 matches 12 bases. Sequenced input: blood. The origin of this receptor is a woman in her twenties or thirties with Graves' hyperthyroidism. The CDR3 is CASRTPGQGANEQFF. CDR3 DNA sequence: TGTGCCAGTAGAACCCCGGGACAGGGGGCCAATGAGCAGTTCTTC.